This T cell receptor beta chain comes out of a study of CD8 T cells in ankylosing spondylitis. Regarding the study as a whole: Among TCR beta sequences, a motif of eight highly homologous variants appeared characteristic of ankylosing spondylitis blood. Reportedly, disease-linked clones are significantly enriched in ankylosing spondylitis patients' matched synovial fluid. With a CD8+ phenotype, disease-linked clones were relatively rare in peripheral blood.

Concerning this clonotype: Its target is not known.

The V segment lost 7 bases and the J segment 1 base; nucleotides outside the gene matches: 17. CDR1 is MGHRA, CDR2 YSYEKL, per germline. This CDR3 spans 19 amino acids. Quantitative barcoded 5'-RACE was used to prepare TCR beta libraries. MiXCR was run by TCRdb on the 5' RACE reads, yielding one entry per CDR3 protein. This table holds fewer than 400,000 distinct CDR3 sequences, approximately 20% found once. The chain has TRBV4-1 and TRBJ2-3; TRBD2 matches at 10 bases. This sequence was found in a male donor with ankylosing spondylitis. Sample: blood, either unsorted or a sorted T cell fraction (not recorded which). The CDR3 sequence is CASNKVFSGRTPGTDTQYF. DNA for the CDR3: TGCGCCAGCAATAAAGTCTTTAGCGGGAGGACCCCTGGCACAGATACGCAGTATTTT.